The text below deals with one TCR beta chain. The CDR3 covers 13 residues. The germline gives CDR1 SGHAT, CDR2 FQNNGV. V lost 4 bases and J 6 bases, leaving 10 bases between the germline ends. This entry comes from a study of blood T cell repertoires in COVID-19. Produced via immunoSEQ multiplex PCR; TCRdb's table is partial and in-frame only. The sample includes approximately 500,000 clones, 70% to 90% of them seen just once. Sequencing input: peripheral blood. The receptor comes from a woman aged 45 to 65 with COVID-19, enrolled during active disease. The chain employs TRBV11-2 and TRBJ2-4, with a possible D match to TRBD2 (6 bases). The CDR3 reads CASSSGLANIQYF. As DNA, the CDR3 is TGTGCCAGCAGCTCGGGACTTGCAAACATTCAGTACTTC.